This T cell receptor (beta chain) stems from a study of metastatic and nonmetastatic thyroid tumors. As for the study in general: From malignant and benign thyroid patients, repertoires in blood and in tumor or nodule tissue were compared. Study-level findings and limits: As reported, TCR beta diversity in blood and tumor was significantly higher in malignant thyroid tumors than in benign nodules.

Losses at the gene ends were 7 bases for V and 2 bases for J; bases not matched to a gene: 7. Looked up from germline, CDR1 is MDHEN and CDR2 is SYDVKM. The CDR3 has 16 amino acids. Patients underwent thyroid surgery, and none had received any treatment before it. This clone was seen more than once but under ten times. Its cognate antigen is unknown. Original processing methods: Clinicopathological groups supplied CDR3 differences that were used to build a distant-metastasis classifier for papillary thyroid cancer. Using MiXCR, TCRdb re-called clones from the PCR reads. The V and J calls follow TCRdb's processing rather than the paper's. There are around 52,000 clones in the sample; roughly 30% occur only once, and 15% lies in the top ten.

The receptor comes from a female donor with papillary thyroid cancer or a benign thyroid nodule (not recorded which). Some clones in this sample may be carry-over from other donors' samples. What was sequenced was blood. V usage is TRBV28 and J usage is TRBJ2-1; 11 bases line up with TRBD2. The CDR3 DNA is TGTGCCAGCACCCAGACTAGCGGGGCCGCCTACAATGAGCAGTTCTTC. Encoded protein: CASTQTSGAAYNEQFF. Full variable domain (rest looked up from reference TRBV28 and TRBJ2-1): DVKVTQSSRYLVKRTGEKVFLECVQDMDHENMFWYRQDPGLGLRLIYFSYDVKMKEKGDIPEGYSVSREKKERFSLILESASTNQTSMYLCASTQTSGAAYNEQFFGPGTRLTVL.